This T cell receptor beta chain was recovered during a study of blood T cell repertoires in COVID-19. Study at large: Acute-phase and convalescent COVID-19 samples originated in the United States, Italy and Spain.

This CDR3 comprises 14 residues. The germline V gene encodes CDR1 SEHNR and CDR2 FQNEAQ (reference sequence). The V end was cut by 7 bases, the J end by 0 bases, with 7 bases between. Authors' data handling: It was from reference gene primer amplification that nucleated cell counts were estimated. Method: immunoSEQ multiplex PCR; TCRdb's copy keeps in-frame clones and lacks some. V, J and clone size were drawn from that table, and D and trimming were deduced from the DNA. The sample lists more than 95,000 clones, approximately 84% occurring once. This TCR derives from a human donor in a cohort sampled during active or convalescent COVID-19. V and J are TRBV7-9 and TRBJ2-6; D is undetermined. Specimen: peripheral blood. CDR3 region: CASIFHSGANVLTF. CDR3 bases: TGTGCCAGCATCTTCCACTCTGGGGCCAACGTCCTGACTTTC.